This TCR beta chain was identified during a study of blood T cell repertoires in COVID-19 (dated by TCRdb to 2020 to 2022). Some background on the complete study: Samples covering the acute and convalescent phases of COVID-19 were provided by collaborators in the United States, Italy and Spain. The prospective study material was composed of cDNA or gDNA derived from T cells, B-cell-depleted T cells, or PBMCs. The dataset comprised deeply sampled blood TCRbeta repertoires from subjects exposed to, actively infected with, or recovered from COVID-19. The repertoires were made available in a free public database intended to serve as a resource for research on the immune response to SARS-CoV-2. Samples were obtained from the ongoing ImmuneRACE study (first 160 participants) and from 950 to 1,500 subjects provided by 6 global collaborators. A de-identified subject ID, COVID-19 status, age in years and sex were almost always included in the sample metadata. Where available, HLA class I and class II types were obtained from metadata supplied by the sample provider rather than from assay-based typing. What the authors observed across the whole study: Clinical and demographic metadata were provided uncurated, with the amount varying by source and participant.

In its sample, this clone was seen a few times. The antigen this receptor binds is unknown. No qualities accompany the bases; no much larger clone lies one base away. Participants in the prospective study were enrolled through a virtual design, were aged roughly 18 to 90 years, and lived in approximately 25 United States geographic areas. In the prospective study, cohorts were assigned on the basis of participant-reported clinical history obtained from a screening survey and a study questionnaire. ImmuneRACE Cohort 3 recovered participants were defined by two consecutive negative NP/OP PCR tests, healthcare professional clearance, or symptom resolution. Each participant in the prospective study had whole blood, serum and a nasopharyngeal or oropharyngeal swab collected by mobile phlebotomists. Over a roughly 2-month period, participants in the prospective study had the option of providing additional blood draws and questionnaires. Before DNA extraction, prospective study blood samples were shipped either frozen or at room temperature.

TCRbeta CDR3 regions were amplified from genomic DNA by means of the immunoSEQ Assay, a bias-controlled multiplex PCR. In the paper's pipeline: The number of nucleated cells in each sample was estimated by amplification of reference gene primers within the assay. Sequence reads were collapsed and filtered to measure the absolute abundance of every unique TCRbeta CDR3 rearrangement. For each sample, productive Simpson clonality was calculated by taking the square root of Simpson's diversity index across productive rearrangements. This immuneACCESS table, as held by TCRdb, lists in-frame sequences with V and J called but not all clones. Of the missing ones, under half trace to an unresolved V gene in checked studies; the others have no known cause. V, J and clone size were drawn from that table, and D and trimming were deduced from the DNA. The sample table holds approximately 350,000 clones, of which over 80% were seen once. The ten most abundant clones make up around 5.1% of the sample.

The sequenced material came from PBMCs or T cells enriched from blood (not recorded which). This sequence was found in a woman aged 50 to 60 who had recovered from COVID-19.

For the CDR3, the sequence is CASSLRGGTSGSRYEQYF. The DNA sequence follows: TGTGCCAGCAGCCTACGAGGGGGGACTAGCGGGAGTCGCTACGAGCAGTACTTC. The V and J segments used are TRBV7-2 and TRBJ2-7, with 14 bases in between that match TRBD2. From the cysteine up to the phenylalanine, the CDR3 has a length of 18 residues. Just CDR3 DNA is preserved here, 54 bases in frame from base 1. The germline V gene encodes CDR1 SGHTA and CDR2 FQGNSA. Trimming removed 5 bases from V and 3 bases from J; the gene matches leave 12 bases unexplained.